This TCR beta chain was sequenced in a study of siplizumab effects on memory and regulatory T cells. Study observations and caveats: Alloreactive sequences from unstimulated CD4+ memory cells fell significantly with siplizumab. Roughly 80-96% of proliferating CD4+ or CD8+ clones lacked a naive or memory phenotype that could be assigned.

The table lists this clone with a few counts. What it recognizes is unknown. Method: immunoSEQ multiplex PCR; TCRdb's copy keeps in-frame clones and lacks some. This table holds about 100,000 clones, 94% found once. The ends were cut back, 0 bases at V and 1 base at J, with 5 bases in the middle. Per germline, CDR1 SGHRS and CDR2 YFSETQ. The CDR3 has 14 amino acids. The receptor's source is a human donor in good health. The J gene is TRBJ1-3, the V gene TRBV5-1; D ambiguous. Sequences were obtained from non-Treg CD4+ T cells sorted from blood. The CDR3 bases are TGCGCCAGCAGCTTGGACAGTTCTGGAAACACCATATATTTT. It codes for CASSLDSSGNTIYF.